Reported below is one TCR beta chain. Its antigen remains unknown. 5'RACE, which relied on constant-segment primers, yielded TCR alpha and TCR beta cDNA libraries carrying sample barcodes and UMIs. TCRdb reprocessed the 5' RACE reads with MiXCR, giving one entry per CDR3 protein. The sample has around 320,000 distinct CDR3 sequences; 25% to 30% are singletons. These data come from a study of T-cell memory formation after mild COVID-19. The study's findings and limits: Clones that contracted from day 15 to 85 had balanced CD4/CD8; later expanders were CD4+ biased. CD4+ contracting clones were mainly CM and EM; CD8+ ones, EMRA.

This CDR3 has 16 amino acids. CDR1 and CDR2 (germline): MNHEY, SVGEGT. Deletions cut 4 bases from V and 1 base from J, with 16 bases between. The TCR comes from an adult woman who had mild COVID-19 (a few samples of this study predate the infection). Cell type and time point are not known. Sequencing was carried out using PBMCs or a T cell subset sorted from them (not recorded which). This chain joins TRBV6-2 or TRBV6-3 and TRBJ1-1; no firm D call. CDR3 sequence: CASSSLREEKNTEAFF. CDR3 DNA sequence: TGTGCCAGCAGTTCACTACGAGAAGAGAAGAACACTGAAGCTTTCTTT.